This entry lists 17 T cell receptor beta chains sequenced from one sample in a study of CD8 T cells in ankylosing spondylitis. TCRdb reprocessed the 5' RACE reads via MiXCR and lists one record per CDR3 protein. Of 400,000 or so distinct CDR3 sequences listed, roughly 25% are singletons. These receptors' antigens are unknown. General study results and limits: In ankylosing spondylitis blood, a motif of roughly eight highly homologous TCR beta variants appeared characteristic.

The sequenced sample was blood, either unsorted or a sorted T cell fraction (not recorded which). The receptors shown here come from a male donor with ankylosing spondylitis.

J is TRBJ2-7 and V is TRBV6-1; D gene unclear. V gave up 8 bases and J gave up 3 bases, with 11 bases separating them. The CDR3 runs 12 residues. Germline V gives CDR1 MNHNS, CDR2 SASEGT. The CDR3 is CASGSDGYEQYV. CDR3 coding DNA: TGTGCCAGCGGGTCGGACGGCTACGAGCAGTACGTC.

The chain carries TRBV27 and TRBJ1-2; TRBD1 is a possible D gene (5 bases). From germline, CDR1 is MNHEY and CDR2 SMNVEV (reference sequence). This CDR3 is 15 amino acids long. Trimming took off 11 bases at V and 3 bases at J, with 22 bases between the two ends. The CDR3, as DNA: TGTGCCCGATTTTTGTGGGGGGTAATCTACTATGGCTACACCTTC. Its protein is CARFLWGVIYYGYTF.

The V gene is TRBV15, the J gene TRBJ2-2; D unclear. V gave up 0 bases and J gave up 0 bases, with 8 bases separating them. Germline V gene data show CDR1 as LNHNV and CDR2 as YYDKDF (reference sequence). This CDR3 comprises 16 residues. DNA for the CDR3: TGTGCCACCAGCAGAGACCAAGGGACGAACACCGGGGAGCTGTTTTTT. As protein: CATSRDQGTNTGELFF.

This clonotype was counted between two and nine times. The chain has TRBV3-1 and TRBJ2-7; TRBD2 agrees at 11 bases. V dropped 5 bases and J dropped 2; count of bases not matched to a gene: 5. CDR1 is LGHDT, CDR2 YNNKEL, per germline (reference sequence). This CDR3 is 15 amino acids long. CDR3 DNA: TGTGCCAGCAGCGAAGGGACTAGCGGAACCTACGAGCAGTACTTC. Its translation: CASSEGTSGTYEQYF.

The chain carries TRBV12-3 or TRBV12-4 and TRBJ2-1; D is uncertain. The CDR3 covers 14 residues. With 3 bases removed from V and 2 bases from J, the gap between germline ends came to 8 bases. CDR3 amino acids: CASSLSSAYNEQFF. The CDR3 bases are TGTGCCAGCAGTTTGTCCAGCGCCTACAATGAGCAGTTCTTC.

V is TRBV20-1 and J is TRBJ2-3; D is possibly TRBD2 (5 bases). CDR3 length equals 15 residues. V lost 2 bases, J lost 6 bases, and 18 bases lay in between. Germline CDR1 DFQATT, CDR2 SNEGSKA (reference sequence). The CDR3 DNA follows: TGCAGTGCTAGACCCCGAGGGAAGTCCTGGGATACGCAGTATTTT. As protein: CSARPRGKSWDTQYF.

This clonotype was recorded a few times. The rearrangement joins TRBV2 to TRBJ2-5; D is perhaps TRBD1 (5 bases). The germline V gene has CDR1 SNHLY and CDR2 FYNNEI. This CDR3 is built from 12 residues. V gave up 9 bases and J gave up 0 bases, with 8 bases separating them. CDR3: CASRQYQETQYF. CDR3 DNA sequence: TGTGCCAGTAGACAGTACCAAGAGACCCAGTACTTC.

The chain uses TRBV2 and TRBJ2-3, with D tentatively TRBD2 (6 bases). V shed 6 bases and J shed 0 bases, with 13 bases lying between them. The CDR3 contains 15 residues. In germline, CDR1 is SNHLY, CDR2 FYNNEI. The CDR3 loop is CASSRTTQSTDTQYF. The CDR3, as DNA: TGTGCCAGCAGCAGGACTACCCAAAGCACAGATACGCAGTATTTT.

The chain couples TRBV20-1 to TRBJ2-7; a possible D gene is TRBD2 (6 bases). Per the germline V gene, CDR1 is DFQATT and CDR2 is SNEGSKA (reference sequence). The CDR3 covers 16 residues. Trimming pared 3 bases from V and 2 bases from J, leaving 20 bases between. CDR3 region: CSARRSIGGTPYEQYF. The CDR3 DNA sequence: TGCAGTGCTAGGAGGTCGATTGGCGGGACCCCCTACGAGCAGTACTTC.

This clonotype appeared a few times. This chain links TRBV12-3 or TRBV12-4 with TRBJ1-4, with no clear D. CDR3 length equals 14 residues. Trimming removed 6 bases from V and 0 bases from J, with 8 bases in between. CDR3 nucleotide sequence: TGTGCCAGCAGGGCTGATCCAACTAATGAAAAACTGTTTTTT. The encoded protein is CASRADPTNEKLFF.

This clonotype was seen a few times. This chain joins TRBV19 and TRBJ1-2, with D perhaps TRBD1 (6 bases). In germline, CDR1 is LNHDA, CDR2 SQIVND (reference sequence). V lost 5 bases and J 8 bases, leaving 15 bases between the germline ends. The CDR3 runs to 13 residues. Here the CDR3 reads CASSYHRENGYTF. CDR3 nucleotides: TGTGCCAGTAGTTATCACAGGGAAAACGGCTACACCTTC.

The V gene is TRBV6-1, the J gene TRBJ1-6; tentatively, D is TRBD1 (5 bases). V lost 7 bases to trimming and J lost 6 bases, with 13 bases between them. CDR3 length equals 14 residues. CDR1 and CDR2 from the germline V gene are MNHNS and SASEGT. The CDR3 loop reads CASTQGLSNSPLHF. The CDR3, as DNA: TGTGCCAGCACCCAGGGATTAAGTAATTCACCCCTCCACTTT.

This chain uses TRBV5-1 with TRBJ1-1; tentatively, D is TRBD1 (5 bases). With 2 bases removed from V and 5 bases from J, the gap between germline ends came to 13 bases. Germline V CDR1 and CDR2: SGHRS, YFSETQ. This CDR3 is built from 14 residues. For the CDR3, the DNA is TGCGCCAGCAGCTTACGGCAGGGTATAACTGAAGCTTTCTTT. The encoded protein is CASSLRQGITEAFF. The complete variable domain, with remaining parts taken from reference TRBV5-1 and TRBJ1-1, reads KAGVTQTPRYLIKTRGQQVTLSCSPISGHRSVSWYQQTPGQGLQFLFEYFSETQRNKGNFPGRFSGRQFSNSRSEMNVSTLELGDSALYLCASSLRQGITEAFFGQGTRLTVV.

This chain joins TRBV2 and TRBJ2-7, with 8 nucleotides matching TRBD2. With 8 bases clipped from V and 4 bases from J, the junction kept 10 bases outside the gene matches. CDR1 and CDR2 from the germline V gene are SNHLY and FYNNEI. This CDR3 comprises 14 residues. The CDR3 region is CASRGGSISYEQYF. CDR3 DNA sequence: TGTGCCAGCCGGGGGGGCAGTATATCGTACGAGCAGTACTTC.

The chain has TRBV29-1 and TRBJ1-4, with 9 bases aligning to TRBD1. Germline assignment: CDR1 SQVTM and CDR2 ANQGSEA. The junction had 8 bases not matched to a gene; V was cut back by 5 bases and J by 4 bases. The CDR3 is 15 amino acids. CDR3 coding DNA: TGCAGCGTTTCCGAACAGGGGGCAGTTAATGAAAAACTGTTTTTT. This sequence encodes CSVSEQGAVNEKLFF.

This clonotype was found a few times. This chain links TRBV20-1 with TRBJ2-3, with D unresolved. CDR1 DFQATT and CDR2 SNEGSKA come from the germline V gene (reference sequence). There are 13 residues in the CDR3. Trimming cost V 0 bases and J 0 bases, with 4 bases left between them. The CDR3: CSAREVSTDTQYF. The CDR3 DNA follows: TGCAGTGCTAGAGAGGTTAGCACAGATACGCAGTATTTT.

The chain carries TRBV15 and TRBJ2-3; D not resolved. The CDR3 spans 15 residues. Trimming took off 0 bases at V and 6 bases at J, with 13 bases between the two ends. Germline values: CDR1 LNHNV, CDR2 YYDKDF (reference sequence). The CDR3 loop reads CATSRDSRLGDTQYF. DNA of the CDR3: TGTGCCACCAGCAGAGATTCGAGGTTAGGGGATACGCAGTATTTT.